This note documents a single TCR beta chain sequence. The TCR beta repertoire was assessed by survey-level immunoSEQ sequencing. Profiled with immunoSEQ multiplex PCR; TCRdb holds only in-frame clones, not every one. Seen here are around 50,000 clones, 85% to 95% observed once, and the top ten hold roughly 10%. V lost 6 bases, J lost 6 bases, and 9 bases lay in between. In germline, CDR1 is MNHEY, CDR2 SVGAGI. The CDR3 contains 12 residues. V usage is TRBV6-5 and J usage is TRBJ2-1, with D possibly being TRBD2 (5 bases). Sequencing input: PBMCs. This clonotype was sampled from a man aged 35-49 years with rheumatoid arthritis. CDR3 sequence: CASSPGINEQFF. The CDR3 DNA sequence: TGTGCCAGCAGCCCCGGGATCAATGAGCAGTTCTTC.